The T cell receptor beta chain under discussion was sequenced for a study of blood T cell repertoires in COVID-19. About the research overall: T cells, B-cell-depleted T cells, or PBMCs supplied cDNA or gDNA.

How the authors handled the data: How many nucleated cells were present was estimated from reference gene primer amplification. Sequencing used immunoSEQ multiplex PCR; TCRdb keeps in-frame clones, though not all of them. The DNA was the basis for D and trimming; V, J and clone size are from that table. The sample carries under 60,000 clones, around 90% recorded once. V was clipped by 6 bases and J by 3 bases; unmatched bases: 3. Germline lookup yields CDR1 WSHSY and CDR2 SAAADI. CDR3 length equals 14 residues. This sequence was found in a human donor in a cohort sampled during active COVID-19. The rearrangement uses TRBV10-2 and TRBJ1-3; TRBD1 aligns across 9 bases. Sample: peripheral blood. Here the CDR3 DNA reads TGCGCCAGCAGACCGGGACAGGGTGGAAACACCATATATTTT. Translating gives CASRPGQGGNTIYF.